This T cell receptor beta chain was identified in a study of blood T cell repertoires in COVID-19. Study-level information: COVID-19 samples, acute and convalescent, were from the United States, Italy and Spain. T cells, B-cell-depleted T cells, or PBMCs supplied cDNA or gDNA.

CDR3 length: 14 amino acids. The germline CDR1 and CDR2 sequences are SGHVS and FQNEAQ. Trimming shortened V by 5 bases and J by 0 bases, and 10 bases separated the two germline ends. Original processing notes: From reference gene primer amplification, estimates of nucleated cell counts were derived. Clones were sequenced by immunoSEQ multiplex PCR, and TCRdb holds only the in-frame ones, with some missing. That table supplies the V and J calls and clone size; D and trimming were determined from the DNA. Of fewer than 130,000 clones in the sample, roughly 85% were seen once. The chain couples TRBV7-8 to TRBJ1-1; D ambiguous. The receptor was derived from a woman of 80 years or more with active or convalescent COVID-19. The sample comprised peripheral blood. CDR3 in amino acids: CASSKTRMNTEAFF. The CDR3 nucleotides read TGTGCCAGCAGCAAGACAAGAATGAACACTGAAGCTTTCTTT.